The rows below give T cell receptor beta chains drawn from one sample of a study of blood T cell repertoires in COVID-19. Only in-frame clones appear in the TCRdb table, and some are missing; sequencing was by immunoSEQ multiplex PCR. Counted here are about 140,000 clones, 84% occurring once; the ten biggest clones make up roughly 10%. The specimen sequenced was peripheral blood. These receptors were taken from a man aged 55 to 70 with active or convalescent COVID-19. Both conserved end residues are part of each CDR3. A D gene is named only where the DNA matches it firmly. Clone size is given for some rows only: seen once, a few or many times, or a class if the clone is expanded.

TRBV24-1,-,-,16,TRBJ2-2,CATSVGRPLNTGELFF,TGTGCCACCAGTGTTGGGAGACCACTGAACACCGGGGAGCTGTTTTTT
TRBV9,-,TRBD1,12,TRBJ1-2,CASSDTGGGYTF,TGTGCCAGCAGCGATACAGGGGGCGGCTACACCTTC
TRBV5-4,-,TRBD1,16,TRBJ2-2,CASSGTGGAPTGELFF,TGTGCCAGCAGCGGTACAGGGGGCGCCCCCACCGGGGAGCTGTTTTTT
TRBV6-6,-,TRBD1,16,TRBJ1-1,CASSTSGQPTNTEAFF,TGTGCCAGCAGTACCTCGGGACAGCCAACGAACACTGAAGCTTTCTTT
TRBV18,-,-,15,TRBJ2-1,CASSPTQGTHNEQFF,TGTGCCAGCTCACCTACCCAGGGCACCCACAATGAGCAGTTCTTC
TRBV29-1,-,TRBD1,13,TRBJ1-1,CSVETGSYTEAFF,TGCAGCGTAGAGACAGGGAGCTACACTGAAGCTTTCTTT
TRBV11-2,-,-,14,TRBJ2-5,CASSSPGRIETQYF,TGTGCCAGCAGCTCCCCAGGGAGGATAGAGACCCAGTACTTC
TRBV24-1,once,TRBD1,16,TRBJ2-1,CATSDSRGRLSNEQFF,TGTGCCACCAGTGATTCCAGGGGGCGTCTGAGCAATGAGCAGTTCTTC
TRBV19,-,TRBD2,15,TRBJ2-1,CASSPSAGGSNEQFF,TGTGCCAGTAGTCCCTCAGCGGGAGGTAGCAATGAGCAGTTCTTC
TRBV11-3,-,-,13,TRBJ1-1,CASGLTGIPEAFF,TGTGCCAGCGGTTTAACAGGGATCCCTGAAGCTTTCTTT
TRBV11-3,-,TRBD2,15,TRBJ2-3,CASSSTSGFTDTQYF,TGTGCCAGCAGCTCGACTAGCGGTTTCACAGATACGCAGTATTTT
TRBV5-8,-,-,18,TRBJ2-5,CASSLAAGHGALRETQYF,TGTGCCAGCAGCTTGGCGGCCGGTCATGGCGCACTGAGGGAGACCCAGTACTTC
TRBV18,-,-,13,TRBJ1-2,CASSPTGIYGYTF,TGTGCCAGCTCACCGACGGGAATCTATGGCTACACCTTC
TRBV3-1/TRBV3-2,-,TRBD2,12,TRBJ2-1,CATGTSVYEQFF,TGTGCCACTGGAACTAGCGTCTATGAGCAGTTCTTC
TRBV4-3,few,-,16,TRBJ2-2,CASSQDPGVNTGELFF,TGCGCCAGCAGCCAAGATCCGGGGGTGAACACCGGGGAGCTGTTTTTT
TRBV4-3,-,-,15,TRBJ1-2,CASSQGVTLTHGYTF,TGCGCCAGCAGCCAAGGCGTAACCTTAACCCATGGCTACACCTTC
TRBV28,-,-,14,TRBJ1-1,CASRLAGMNTEAFF,TGTGCCAGCAGGCTGGCAGGGATGAACACTGAAGCTTTCTTT
TRBV14,-,-,15,TRBJ2-2,CASSPPSLNTGELFF,TGTGCCAGCAGCCCCCCCAGTTTGAACACCGGGGAGCTGTTTTTT
TRBV11-3,-,-,15,TRBJ1-3,CASSSRQNSGNTIYF,TGTGCCAGCAGCTCGAGACAGAACTCTGGAAACACCATATATTTT
TRBV4-3,-,-,15,TRBJ2-5,CASSPSTGVGETQYF,TGCGCCAGCAGCCCCTCGACCGGAGTGGGAGAGACCCAGTACTTC
TRBV6-4,-,-,17,TRBJ1-1,CASSVEAGVRPITEAFF,TGTGCCAGCAGTGTCGAGGCCGGGGTTCGGCCTATCACTGAAGCTTTCTTT
TRBV10-3,-,TRBD1,15,TRBJ2-3,CAISESGGQRGTQYF,TGTGCCATCAGTGAGTCAGGGGGACAGAGGGGTACGCAGTATTTT
TRBV7-2,-,-,17,TRBJ1-3,CASSLFKGGSSGNTIYF,TGTGCCAGCAGCTTATTCAAGGGCGGGAGCTCTGGAAACACCATATATTTT
TRBV5-4,-,-,14,TRBJ2-2,CASSSTGNTGELFF,TGTGCCAGCAGCTCTACAGGGAACACCGGGGAGCTGTTTTTT
TRBV19,-,TRBD1,13,TRBJ1-2,CASNTGEYYGYTF,TGTGCCAGTAACACAGGGGAATACTATGGCTACACCTTC
TRBV5-1,-,-,18,TRBJ1-1,CASSLAPHRSPRDTEAFF,TGCGCCAGCAGCTTGGCCCCCCACAGGTCCCCTAGGGACACTGAAGCTTTCTTT
TRBV5-6,-,-,16,TRBJ1-3,CASSLAWEFSGNTIYF,TGTGCCAGCAGCTTGGCCTGGGAGTTCTCTGGAAACACCATATATTTT
TRBV18,-,TRBD1,15,TRBJ2-2,CASSPGTGNTGELFF,TGTGCCAGCTCACCAGGGACAGGGAACACCGGGGAGCTGTTTTTT
TRBV2,-,-,14,TRBJ1-1,CASRTRGTNTEAFF,TGTGCCAGCAGAACCCGGGGGACGAACACTGAAGCTTTCTTT
TRBV5-6,-,-,13,TRBJ1-5,CASSGGVGQPQHF,TGTGCCAGCAGTGGGGGCGTAGGTCAGCCCCAGCATTTT
TRBV12-3/TRBV12-4,-,-,12,TRBJ2-3,CASSFTADTQYF,TGTGCCAGCAGTTTCACGGCAGATACGCAGTATTTT
TRBV9,-,-,15,TRBJ2-1,CASTLGHEGPYEQFF,TGTGCCAGCACCCTGGGACATGAGGGCCCCTATGAGCAGTTCTTC
TRBV9,-,-,14,TRBJ1-6,CASSGEQGISPLHF,TGTGCCAGCAGCGGGGAACAGGGTATTTCACCCCTCCACTTT
TRBV4-1,-,-,17,TRBJ2-3,CASSQENEVFRTDTQYF,TGCGCCAGCAGCCAAGAGAATGAGGTATTTCGCACAGATACGCAGTATTTT
TRBV5-1,-,-,16,TRBJ1-4,CASSLEGRRTNEKLFF,TGCGCCAGCAGCTTGGAGGGCAGGAGGACTAATGAAAAACTGTTTTTT
TRBV3-1/TRBV3-2,-,TRBD1,17,TRBJ2-4,CASSVRDRGPAKNIQYF,TGTGCCAGCAGCGTCCGGGACAGGGGGCCAGCCAAAAACATTCAGTACTTC
TRBV27,-,TRBD2,13,TRBJ2-3,CASSATSADTQYF,TGTGCCAGCAGCGCGACTAGCGCAGATACGCAGTATTTT
TRBV27,-,TRBD1,18,TRBJ1-1,CASSPRQGARGRYTEAFF,TGTGCCAGCAGTCCAAGACAGGGGGCCAGGGGGCGATACACTGAAGCTTTCTTT
TRBV5-1,-,TRBD1,13,TRBJ1-2,CASSPTGSDGYTF,TGCGCCAGCAGCCCGACAGGGTCGGATGGCTACACCTTC
TRBV9,once,-,17,TRBJ1-2,CASSVGPAGTSNYGYTF,TGTGCCAGCAGCGTAGGACCGGCCGGGACAAGTAACTATGGCTACACCTTC
TRBV6-2/TRBV6-3,few,-,14,TRBJ2-7,CASTPKAQSYEQYF,TGTGCCAGCACCCCGAAGGCACAGTCCTACGAGCAGTACTTC
TRBV11-2,-,-,11,TRBJ2-1,CASSSDSRGIF,TGTGCCAGCAGCTCGGACTCCCGAGGAATCTTC
TRBV5-1,-,-,17,TRBJ1-6,CASSKGEASLYNSPLHF,TGCGCCAGCAGCAAGGGGGAAGCGAGCCTCTATAATTCACCCCTCCACTTT
TRBV11-2,once,TRBD1,16,TRBJ1-2,CASRASGTGDNYGYTF,TGTGCCAGCAGGGCCTCCGGGACAGGGGATAACTATGGCTACACCTTC
TRBV4-3,-,TRBD1,15,TRBJ1-5,CASSQDPTGHQPQHF,TGCGCCAGCAGCCAAGATCCGACAGGGCACCAGCCCCAGCATTTT
TRBV27,-,TRBD1,17,TRBJ1-2,CASSLTPGQGANYGYTF,TGTGCCAGCAGTTTAACCCCCGGACAGGGGGCGAACTATGGCTACACCTTC
TRBV2,-,TRBD2,15,TRBJ2-3,CASRQLAGVTDTQYF,TGTGCCAGCAGACAGCTAGCGGGGGTCACAGATACGCAGTATTTT
TRBV10-2,-,TRBD2,15,TRBJ2-2,CASGPGLAGAGELFF,TGCGCCAGCGGGCCGGGACTAGCGGGAGCCGGGGAGCTGTTTTTT
TRBV27,once,TRBD1,15,TRBJ1-1,CASRPAGGTNTEAFF,TGTGCCAGCAGGCCTGCAGGGGGAACCAACACTGAAGCTTTCTTT
TRBV29-1,-,-,11,TRBJ1-3,CSVGVGNTIYF,TGCAGCGTTGGAGTGGGAAACACCATATATTTT
TRBV6-2/TRBV6-3,-,-,15,TRBJ1-5,CASNPVGARDQPQHF,TGTGCCAGCAACCCCGTGGGGGCTAGGGATCAGCCCCAGCATTTT
TRBV5-1,-,-,13,TRBJ1-5,CASSLSPNQPQHF,TGCGCCAGCAGCTTGTCCCCAAATCAGCCCCAGCATTTT
TRBV18,-,TRBD1,14,TRBJ1-5,CASSEQGGGQPQHF,TGTGCCAGCTCAGAACAGGGGGGAGGCCAGCCCCAGCATTTT
TRBV29-1,-,-,10,TRBJ1-1,CSGRDTEAFF,TGCAGCGGGAGGGACACTGAAGCTTTCTTT
TRBV4-3,-,-,16,TRBJ2-1,CASSQVVERSYNEQFF,TGCGCCAGCAGCCAAGTGGTGGAGCGCTCCTACAATGAGCAGTTCTTC
TRBV19,-,-,13,TRBJ2-1,CASKRADYNEQFF,TGTGCCAGTAAGAGGGCCGACTACAATGAGCAGTTCTTC
TRBV6-1,-,TRBD2,20,TRBJ2-3,CASSGMDRLSGRAFSDTQYF,TGTGCCAGCAGTGGCATGGACAGGCTTAGCGGGAGGGCCTTTTCAGATACGCAGTATTTT